The 18 T cell receptor beta chains below all came from one sample that was sequenced in a study of blood T cell repertoires in COVID-19. Produced via immunoSEQ multiplex PCR; TCRdb's table is partial and in-frame only. This repertoire shows about 210,000 clones, around nine tenths found once; its top ten account for roughly 6.2%. Sequencing was carried out using peripheral blood. The source of these receptors is a man between 60 and 75 years old who had recovered from COVID-19.

The rearrangement links TRBV5-6 to TRBJ2-3; D remains unclear. V dropped 2 bases and J dropped 0 bases, with 7 bases sitting between them. This CDR3 spans 14 amino acids. Germline CDR1 reads SGHDT; CDR2 reads YYEEEE. The CDR3 sequence: CASSLPQSTDTQYF. CDR3 sequence (DNA): TGTGCCAGCAGCTTACCACAGAGCACAGATACGCAGTATTTT.

This chain uses TRBV5-1 with TRBJ2-7; unclear D gene. The CDR3 is 14 residues long. Germline V lookup: CDR1 SGHRS, CDR2 YFSETQ. V lost 2 bases and J 4 bases, leaving 13 bases between the germline ends. In nucleotides, the CDR3 is TGCGCCAGCAGCTTCTCCACCGGTTTATACGAGCAGTACTTC. It encodes CASSFSTGLYEQYF.

V usage is TRBV3-1 (or the pseudogene TRBV3-2) and J usage is TRBJ2-4, with a tentative D call TRBD2 (6 bases). This CDR3 contains 14 residues. Germline V gene sequence: CDR1 LGHDT, CDR2 YNNKEL (reference sequence). V was shortened by 7 bases and J by 1 base, with 11 bases between the two germline ends. The CDR3 region has the DNA TGTGCCAGCACCACCGGGACTGCCAAAAACATTCAGTACTTC. Translated, it gives CASTTGTAKNIQYF.

The V and J genes are TRBV2 and TRBJ2-1, with TRBD2 matching over 8 bases. Per the germline V gene, CDR1 is SNHLY and CDR2 is FYNNEI. The CDR3 is made up of 15 amino acids. With 6 bases clipped from V and 7 bases from J, the junction kept 11 bases outside the gene matches. In nucleotides, the CDR3 is TGTGCCAGCAGGCCGGGGAGCGGGAGATGGAATGAGCAGTTCTTC. Translated, it gives CASRPGSGRWNEQFF.

The rearrangement links TRBV5-1 to TRBJ2-7; D is unclear. V lost 4 bases, J lost 3 bases, and 14 bases lay in between. Germline CDR1 reads SGHRS; CDR2 reads YFSETQ. This CDR3 is built from 14 residues. In nucleotides, the CDR3 is TGCGCCAGCAGCCAGGAAGGAATCAGCTACGAGCAGTACTTC. It yields the protein CASSQEGISYEQYF. The complete variable domain, with remaining parts taken from reference TRBV5-1 and TRBJ2-7, reads KAGVTQTPRYLIKTRGQQVTLSCSPISGHRSVSWYQQTPGQGLQFLFEYFSETQRNKGNFPGRFSGRQFSNSRSEMNVSTLELGDSALYLCASSQEGISYEQYFGPGTRLTVT.

The chain recombines TRBV28 with TRBJ1-5, with a tentative D call TRBD1 (6 bases). Germline V gives CDR1 MDHEN, CDR2 SYDVKM. This CDR3 is 14 amino acids long. Trimming stripped 6 bases from V and 2 bases from J, with 11 bases between. The CDR3 protein is CASSGTYGNQPQHF. Here the CDR3 DNA reads TGTGCCAGCAGCGGGACATATGGCAATCAGCCCCAGCATTTT.

The chain employs TRBV4-2 and TRBJ2-3; TRBD2 is a possible D gene (5 bases). V dropped 5 bases and J dropped 6 bases, with 12 bases sitting between them. The CDR3 loop spans 13 amino acids. CDR1 and CDR2 (germline): LGHNA, YNFKEQ. As DNA, the CDR3 is TGTGCCAGCAGCTATACTAGTACCGATACGCAGTATTTT. This encodes CASSYTSTDTQYF.

This clone appeared a few times. This chain links TRBV19 with TRBJ1-2; TRBD1 agrees at 9 bases. Germline V gene data show CDR1 as LNHDA and CDR2 as SQIVND (reference sequence). This CDR3 is built from 16 residues. Germline trimming cut 0 bases from V and 4 bases from J; bases unmatched to any gene: 6. CDR3 amino acids: CASSIDGGQGSYGYTF. In DNA, the CDR3 is TGTGCCAGTAGTATAGATGGAGGACAGGGGAGCTATGGCTACACCTTC. The full variable domain, in which reference TRBV19 and TRBJ1-2 provide the parts outside the CDR3, is DGGITQSPKYLFRKEGQNVTLSCEQNLNHDAMYWYRQDPGQGLRLIYYSQIVNDFQKGDIAEGYSVSREKKESFPLTVTSAQKNPTAFYLCASSIDGGQGSYGYTFGSGTRLTVV.

The chain couples TRBV7-2 to TRBJ2-1; 11 bases are a match to TRBD2. CDR3 length: 16 amino acids. Germline CDR1 SGHTA, CDR2 FQGNSA. V shed 1 base and J 8 bases; nucleotides not matched to a gene: 7. The CDR3 spells CASSLGGLAGGDEQFF. The CDR3 nucleotides are TGTGCCAGCAGCTTAGGGGGGCTAGCGGGAGGAGATGAGCAGTTCTTC.

This clone was seen a single time. The V gene is TRBV18, the J gene TRBJ1-5; 7 bases align to TRBD1. The germline gives CDR1 KGHSH, CDR2 LQKENI. The CDR3 runs 14 residues. V was pared by 5 bases and J by 6 bases, with 7 bases of the junction left unmatched. This CDR3 reads CASSVDRETQPQHF. Here the CDR3 DNA reads TGTGCCAGCTCAGTCGACAGGGAGACTCAGCCCCAGCATTTT.

V usage is TRBV5-1 and J usage is TRBJ2-3; the match to TRBD1 covers 10 bases. Trimming took 1 base from V and 5 from J; bases not matched to a gene: 4. The CDR3 loop spans 15 amino acids. Germline values: CDR1 SGHRS, CDR2 YFSETQ. CDR3 sequence reads: CASSLRQGAEDTQYF. In nucleotides, the CDR3 is TGCGCCAGCAGCTTGAGACAGGGGGCCGAAGATACGCAGTATTTT.

The genes are TRBV12-3 or TRBV12-4 and TRBJ2-7; no clear D. The CDR3 has 13 amino acids. Trimming cost V 4 bases and J 3 bases, with 10 bases left between them. CDR3 amino acids: CASSSLTLYEQYF. As DNA, the CDR3 is TGTGCCAGCAGTTCACTGACACTCTACGAGCAGTACTTC.

This rearrangement joins TRBV18 to TRBJ2-7; TRBD2 is a possible D gene (5 bases). The CDR3 extends over 13 amino acids. Trimming took off 2 bases at V and 3 bases at J, with 8 bases between the two ends. Looked up from germline, CDR1 is KGHSH and CDR2 is LQKENI. Here the CDR3 DNA reads TGTGCCAGCTCACCAAGGACTTACTACGAGCAGTACTTC. This gives the protein CASSPRTYYEQYF.

This rearrangement joins TRBV3-1 (or the pseudogene TRBV3-2) to TRBJ1-5, with 7 bases lining up with TRBD1. Per germline, CDR1 LGHDT and CDR2 YNNKEL (reference sequence). The length of the CDR3 is 19 residues. Trimming at V came to 0 bases and at J to 2 bases, leaving 13 bases not matched to a gene. The CDR3 DNA sequence: TGTGCCAGCAGCCAAGATCCGGGGACAGCTTTGTTGGGCAATCAGCCCCAGCATTTT. Amino acids: CASSQDPGTALLGNQPQHF.

The sample holds many counts of this clone. The V and J genes are TRBV7-2 and TRBJ1-1; 9 bases match TRBD1. Germline CDR1 and CDR2: SGHTA and FQGNSA. J gave up 1 base and V 5 bases, and 8 bases lay outside the gene matches. CDR3 length: 16 amino acids. The CDR3 reads CASSPYRGRTNTEAFF. The CDR3 region has the DNA TGTGCCAGCAGCCCCTACAGGGGGCGAACGAACACTGAAGCTTTCTTT.

The chain recombines TRBV28 with TRBJ1-4; 8 bases are shared with TRBD1. CDR3 length: 15 residues. V shed 2 bases and J 6 bases; nucleotides not matched to a gene: 5. Germline loops: CDR1 MDHEN, CDR2 SYDVKM. The CDR3 loop is CASSLPQGAHEKLFF. Written as DNA, the CDR3 is TGTGCCAGCAGTTTACCCCAGGGGGCGCATGAAAAACTGTTTTTT.

The chain links TRBV28 to TRBJ1-1, with TRBD1 as a possible D gene (5 bases). CDR3 size: 15 residues. V lost 3 bases, J lost 1 base, and 12 bases lay in between. CDR1 and CDR2 from the germline V gene are MDHEN and SYDVKM. DNA of the CDR3: TGTGCCAGCAGTTTCCAAGGGGCGCGGAACACTGAAGCTTTCTTT. This sequence encodes CASSFQGARNTEAFF. Based on the CDR3 plus reference TRBV28 and TRBJ1-1, the full variable domain is DVKVTQSSRYLVKRTGEKVFLECVQDMDHENMFWYRQDPGLGLRLIYFSYDVKMKEKGDIPEGYSVSREKKERFSLILESASTNQTSMYLCASSFQGARNTEAFFGQGTRLTVV.

This chain uses TRBV18 with TRBJ2-7, with 10 positions matching TRBD1. The CDR3 extends over 17 amino acids. In germline, CDR1 is KGHSH, CDR2 LQKENI. The trim removed 6 bases at V and 5 bases at J, leaving 16 bases unmatched. Written as DNA, the CDR3 is TGTGCCAGCTCTGTGGGACAGGGGACCCTCGGGAGGAACGAGCAGTACTTC. This codes for CASSVGQGTLGRNEQYF.